This T cell receptor (beta chain) is from a study of cytomegalovirus exposure and HLA in healthy donors. Germline V gives CDR1 SGHNT, CDR2 YYREEE (reference sequence). V trimming: 6 bases; J trimming: 2 bases; junction bases outside the gene matches: 5. The CDR3 is made up of 14 amino acids. The PCR had 60 Vbeta and 13 Jbeta primers. Clones were read by immunoSEQ multiplex PCR, and TCRdb kept only the in-frame ones, dropping some. This table has under 170,000 clones, more than 65% appearing once. This clone was seen more than once but under ten times. Its antigen is not known. Notes on the study in general: Earlier findings revealed that most TCR beta V segments proved productive either about 87% or about 30% of the time. A later analysis reported that several of the most significant clusters appeared to be linked to common viral pathogens, among them Epstein-Barr virus. A later analysis found most CMV-associated TCR beta chains apparently HLA-restricted.

The receptor was derived from a man aged 45 to 65 in good health and CMV-seropositive. This sequence joins TRBV5-4 and TRBJ2-7, with 10 bases lining up with TRBD2. The material sequenced was PBMCs. CDR3 sequence: CASTAGTSAYEQYF. DNA of the CDR3: TGTGCCAGCACGGCCGGGACTAGCGCCTACGAGCAGTACTTC.